This TCR beta chain was sequenced in a study of Ad26.COV2.S vaccination and SARS-CoV-2 variants. Study-level background: The COV1001 Ad26.COV2.S trial arm included the donor. Intramuscular Ad26.COV2.S at 5x10^10 or 1x10^11 viral particles.

The treatment denotes: around 19 received Ad26.COV2.S at low or high dose, single or two shots; 5 received placebo; per-sample allocation not given. Sampling occurred on day 63 after the first vaccine or placebo injection. The table came from immunoSEQ multiplex PCR; TCRdb's copy has only in-frame clones and leaves some out. This table has hundreds of thousands of clones, roughly 87% appearing once. There are 15 residues in the CDR3. Germline assignment: CDR1 SGHNT and CDR2 YYREEE (reference sequence). V shed 6 bases and J 2 bases; nucleotides not matched to a gene: 5. The rearrangement links TRBV5-4 to TRBJ1-1; 12 bases are shared with TRBD1. The receptor's source is a person between 18 and 59 years old who received the Ad26.COV2.S COVID-19 vaccine or a placebo. Sequences were derived from peripheral blood, sampled in a trial of Ad26.COV2.S vaccine versus placebo. CDR3 sequence (DNA): TGTGCCAGCAAATGGGACAGGGGGCGAAACACTGAAGCTTTCTTT. Translating gives CASKWDRGRNTEAFF.